The 5 T cell receptor beta chains given below trace back to one sample, sequenced in a study of blood T cell repertoires in COVID-19. Assay used: immunoSEQ multiplex PCR; TCRdb lists only in-frame clones, some missing. The top ten hold 1.5% to 2% of the sample, which has around 250,000 clones, over 75% seen once. The sample comprised PBMCs or T cells enriched from blood (not recorded which). All receptors derive from a woman in her forties or fifties who had recovered from COVID-19.

The DNA of the CDR3 is TGCGCCAGCAGCCAAGATAGTACTAGCAGGAGGGTAAATGAGCAGTTCTTC. Its protein is CASSQDSTSRRVNEQFF. This chain joins TRBV4-1 and TRBJ2-1, with D possibly being TRBD2 (6 bases). The germline V gene encodes CDR1 MGHRA and CDR2 YSYEKL. The V gene lost 0 bases and the J gene lost 7 bases, with 19 bases spanning the gap. The CDR3 extends over 17 amino acids.

The CDR3 DNA follows: TGCAGCGTTGAACAGCTAGCGGGCCTCAAATCCTACAATGAGCAGTTCTTC. This sequence encodes CSVEQLAGLKSYNEQFF. V is TRBV29-1 and J is TRBJ2-1, with 8 bases matching TRBD2. The germline V gene has CDR1 SQVTM and CDR2 ANQGSEA. Unmatched junction bases numbered 10, after V lost 2 bases and J lost 1 base. The CDR3 consists of 17 residues.

The rearrangement uses TRBV12-3 or TRBV12-4 and TRBJ1-5; D uncertain. This CDR3 is 13 amino acids long. Trimming took off 6 bases at V and 5 bases at J, with 11 bases between the two ends. CDR3 in amino acids: CASSPDKDQPQHF. The CDR3 DNA reads as TGTGCCAGCAGCCCCGACAAGGATCAGCCCCAGCATTTT.

This chain uses TRBV18 with TRBJ2-7; possibly TRBD1 for D (5 bases). Germline V gene sequence: CDR1 KGHSH, CDR2 LQKENI. This CDR3 has 13 residues. The V gene lost 2 bases and the J gene lost 10 bases, with 15 bases spanning the gap. CDR3 protein: CASSPGAWAEQYF. In nucleotides, the CDR3 is TGTGCCAGCTCACCAGGGGCCTGGGCAGAACAGTACTTC. Drawing the rest from reference TRBV18 and TRBJ2-7, the complete variable domain is NAGVMQNPRHLVRRRGQEARLRCSPMKGHSHVYWYRQLPEEGLKFMVYLQKENIIDESGMPKERFSAEFPKEGPSILRIQQVVRGDSAAYFCASSPGAWAEQYFGPGTRLTVT.

The gene calls are TRBV7-9 and TRBJ1-3; maybe TRBD1 (5 bases). The CDR3 spans 14 residues. Germline loops: CDR1 SEHNR, CDR2 FQNEAQ (reference sequence). V lost 5 bases and J lost 1, with 9 bases in between. The CDR3 nucleotides read TGTGCCAGCAGCGTCAGGGCATCTGGAAACACCATATATTTT. Amino acid sequence: CASSVRASGNTIYF.